A selection of T cell receptor beta chains follows, all from one sample in a study of Ad26.COV2.S vaccination and SARS-CoV-2 variants. TCRdb keeps only in-frame clones here, not all; method: immunoSEQ multiplex PCR. Of about 400,000 clones in the sample, 89% were seen once. Source: peripheral blood, taken in a trial of Ad26.COV2.S vaccine versus placebo. The receptors stem from a person between 18 and 60 years old who received the Ad26.COV2.S COVID-19 vaccine or a placebo. CDR3s include the opening cysteine and the closing phenylalanine or tryptophan. D genes are given only for firm matches. Clone size is stated in some rows and not others, as once, few, many or a class when expanded.

j_gene: TRBJ1-4; d_gene: .; abundance: .; v_gene: TRBV20-1; CDR3aa: CSATGAEKLFF; CDR3nt: TGCAGTGCTACAGGAGCTGAAAAACTGTTTTTT
j_gene: TRBJ1-6; d_gene: .; abundance: .; v_gene: TRBV4-1; CDR3aa: CASSSWTEPNSPLHF; CDR3nt: TGCGCCAGCAGCTCGTGGACGGAGCCTAATTCACCCCTCCACTTT
j_gene: TRBJ1-1; d_gene: .; abundance: .; v_gene: TRBV28; CDR3aa: CASSEIRMNTEAFF; CDR3nt: TGTGCCAGCAGCGAGATCCGAATGAACACTGAAGCTTTCTTT
j_gene: TRBJ2-7; d_gene: TRBD2; abundance: once; v_gene: TRBV29-1; CDR3aa: CSVGGLAGETPYEQYF; CDR3nt: TGCAGCGTCGGGGGACTAGCGGGAGAAACCCCCTACGAGCAGTACTTC
j_gene: TRBJ1-2; d_gene: TRBD1; abundance: .; v_gene: TRBV5-1; CDR3aa: CASSGLGQVGHGYTF; CDR3nt: TGCGCCAGCAGCGGCCTTGGACAGGTCGGTCATGGCTACACCTTC
j_gene: TRBJ2-1; d_gene: TRBD2; abundance: .; v_gene: TRBV6-2/TRBV6-3; CDR3aa: CASSRLADSYNEQFF; CDR3nt: TGTGCCAGCAGTCGACTAGCGGACTCCTACAATGAGCAGTTCTTC
j_gene: TRBJ2-2; d_gene: TRBD1; abundance: once; v_gene: TRBV28; CDR3aa: CASSLRATGVGELFF; CDR3nt: TGTGCCAGTTCCCTTAGGGCCACAGGGGTAGGGGAGCTGTTTTTT
j_gene: TRBJ2-1; d_gene: .; abundance: once; v_gene: TRBV5-4; CDR3aa: CASSPPGSERWWNEQFF; CDR3nt: TGTGCCAGCAGCCCCCCCGGTAGCGAGAGGTGGTGGAATGAGCAGTTCTTC
j_gene: TRBJ1-5; d_gene: .; abundance: .; v_gene: TRBV19; CDR3aa: CASSIEWGRGNQPQHF; CDR3nt: TGTGCCAGTAGTATAGAATGGGGGCGCGGGAATCAGCCCCAGCATTTT
j_gene: TRBJ2-5; d_gene: .; abundance: once; v_gene: TRBV5-8; CDR3aa: CASRGADGRQETQYF; CDR3nt: TGTGCCAGCCGCGGGGCGGATGGTAGGCAAGAGACCCAGTACTTC
j_gene: TRBJ2-1; d_gene: .; abundance: .; v_gene: TRBV11-3; CDR3aa: CASSLSDFRQEQFF; CDR3nt: TGTGCCAGCAGCTTATCAGACTTCCGACAGGAGCAGTTCTTC
j_gene: TRBJ1-1; d_gene: .; abundance: .; v_gene: TRBV5-1; CDR3aa: CASSLGGLQPSSTEAFF; CDR3nt: TGCGCCAGCAGCTTGGGAGGCCTCCAACCTAGTAGTACTGAAGCTTTCTTT
j_gene: TRBJ1-2; d_gene: .; abundance: once; v_gene: TRBV30; CDR3aa: CAAPGFSNYGYTF; CDR3nt: TGTGCAGCACCAGGGTTTTCTAACTATGGCTACACCTTC
j_gene: TRBJ1-4; d_gene: .; abundance: .; v_gene: TRBV2; CDR3aa: CASSELGSNEKLFF; CDR3nt: TGTGCCAGCAGTGAACTAGGGTCTAATGAAAAACTGTTTTTT
j_gene: TRBJ2-7; d_gene: .; abundance: .; v_gene: TRBV7-2; CDR3aa: CASSPTGTPGREQYF; CDR3nt: TGTGCCAGCAGCCCAACCGGGACCCCGGGTCGCGAGCAGTACTTC
j_gene: TRBJ2-2; d_gene: TRBD2; abundance: .; v_gene: TRBV5-1; CDR3aa: CASSGLAGVNTGELFF; CDR3nt: TGCGCCAGCAGTGGACTAGCGGGAGTGAACACCGGGGAGCTGTTTTTT
j_gene: TRBJ1-2; d_gene: TRBD1; abundance: .; v_gene: TRBV19; CDR3aa: CASSMDRGSVGYTF; CDR3nt: TGTGCCAGTAGTATGGACAGGGGGAGTGTTGGCTACACCTTC
j_gene: TRBJ2-4; d_gene: .; abundance: .; v_gene: TRBV5-1; CDR3aa: CASSSERPTKNIQYF; CDR3nt: TGCGCCAGCAGCTCGGAACGACCGACCAAAAACATTCAGTACTTC
j_gene: TRBJ1-4; d_gene: TRBD1; abundance: .; v_gene: TRBV4-1; CDR3aa: CASSLPGQGLEKLFF; CDR3nt: TGCGCCAGCAGCTTACCGGGACAGGGGCTTGAAAAACTGTTTTTT
j_gene: TRBJ1-2; d_gene: .; abundance: few; v_gene: TRBV5-6; CDR3aa: CASSRVHGYTF; CDR3nt: TGTGCCAGCAGCAGGGTTCATGGCTACACCTTC
j_gene: TRBJ1-2; d_gene: TRBD1; abundance: .; v_gene: TRBV3-1/TRBV3-2; CDR3aa: CASSRITGGSSGYTF; CDR3nt: TGTGCCAGCAGCCGAATTACAGGGGGCTCGTCTGGCTACACCTTC
j_gene: TRBJ2-1; d_gene: TRBD2; abundance: .; v_gene: TRBV4-1; CDR3aa: CASSLSGSGAGGEQFF; CDR3nt: TGCGCCAGCAGCCTGAGCGGGAGTGGGGCCGGGGGTGAGCAGTTCTTC
j_gene: TRBJ1-5; d_gene: .; abundance: once; v_gene: TRBV2; CDR3aa: CASSPNNLGGQPQHF; CDR3nt: TGTGCCAGCAGTCCAAATAACCTGGGGGGTCAGCCCCAGCATTTT
j_gene: TRBJ1-2; d_gene: TRBD1; abundance: .; v_gene: TRBV5-6; CDR3aa: CASSPGQGAYGYTF; CDR3nt: TGTGCCAGCAGCCCGGGACAGGGGGCCTATGGCTACACCTTC
j_gene: TRBJ2-7; d_gene: .; abundance: .; v_gene: TRBV10-3; CDR3aa: CAAGRGGSYEQYF; CDR3nt: TGTGCCGCCGGTAGGGGGGGCTCCTACGAGCAGTACTTC
j_gene: TRBJ2-2; d_gene: TRBD1; abundance: .; v_gene: TRBV19; CDR3aa: CASNPGTGSSTGELFF; CDR3nt: TGTGCCAGCAATCCCGGGACAGGGTCATCCACCGGGGAGCTGTTTTTT
j_gene: TRBJ2-2; d_gene: .; abundance: .; v_gene: TRBV28; CDR3aa: CASFQGRTGELFF; CDR3nt: TGTGCCAGCTTCCAGGGTAGGACCGGGGAGCTGTTTTTT
j_gene: TRBJ2-7; d_gene: .; abundance: .; v_gene: TRBV11-3; CDR3aa: CASSLLGSAYEQYF; CDR3nt: TGTGCCAGCAGCTTATTGGGCAGTGCCTACGAGCAGTACTTC
j_gene: TRBJ1-1; d_gene: .; abundance: .; v_gene: TRBV6-5; CDR3aa: CASSSTRVNTEAFF; CDR3nt: TGTGCCAGCAGTTCTACTAGGGTAAACACTGAAGCTTTCTTT
j_gene: TRBJ1-6; d_gene: .; abundance: few; v_gene: TRBV12-3/TRBV12-4; CDR3aa: CASSSIDSPLHF; CDR3nt: TGTGCCAGCAGTTCGATTGATTCACCCCTCCACTTT
j_gene: TRBJ1-2; d_gene: .; abundance: .; v_gene: TRBV19; CDR3aa: CASRGRGQDYGYTF; CDR3nt: TGTGCCAGTAGGGGCCGAGGACAAGACTATGGCTACACCTTC
j_gene: TRBJ1-1; d_gene: .; abundance: .; v_gene: TRBV27; CDR3aa: CASSSSGRGGEAFF; CDR3nt: TGTGCCAGCAGTTCCTCCGGACGAGGAGGTGAAGCTTTCTTT
j_gene: TRBJ1-2; d_gene: .; abundance: .; v_gene: TRBV25-1; CDR3aa: CASSEGRGVYGYTF; CDR3nt: TGTGCCAGCAGTGAAGGAAGGGGAGTTTATGGCTACACCTTC
j_gene: TRBJ1-1; d_gene: TRBD1; abundance: few; v_gene: TRBV6-5; CDR3aa: CASSTDHRGREAFF; CDR3nt: TGTGCCAGCAGTACCGATCACAGGGGCCGCGAAGCTTTCTTT
j_gene: TRBJ1-5; d_gene: .; abundance: .; v_gene: TRBV25-1; CDR3aa: CASSEGDGQGVNQPQHF; CDR3nt: TGTGCCAGCAGTGAAGGAGACGGCCAGGGCGTCAATCAGCCCCAGCATTTT
j_gene: TRBJ1-1; d_gene: .; abundance: .; v_gene: TRBV30; CDR3aa: CAWSAQGLRAFF; CDR3nt: TGTGCCTGGAGTGCACAGGGCCTTCGAGCTTTCTTT
j_gene: TRBJ2-6; d_gene: TRBD1; abundance: once; v_gene: TRBV5-1; CDR3aa: CASSLYRGAGANVLTF; CDR3nt: TGCGCCAGCAGCTTATACAGGGGAGCAGGGGCCAACGTCCTGACTTTC
j_gene: TRBJ1-1; d_gene: .; abundance: .; v_gene: TRBV5-1; CDR3aa: CASSLGEGEAFF; CDR3nt: TGCGCCAGCAGCTTGGGGGAGGGGGAAGCTTTCTTT
j_gene: TRBJ2-5; d_gene: .; abundance: .; v_gene: TRBV10-3; CDR3aa: CAISVRGETQYF; CDR3nt: TGTGCCATCAGTGTAAGGGGAGAGACCCAGTACTTC
j_gene: TRBJ2-1; d_gene: TRBD2; abundance: .; v_gene: TRBV7-9; CDR3aa: CASSAGLAGADEQFF; CDR3nt: TGTGCCAGCAGCGCGGGACTAGCGGGAGCCGATGAGCAGTTCTTC